Listed here is a single TCR beta chain. This CDR3 has 16 amino acids. Per the germline V gene, CDR1 is SGHRS and CDR2 is YFSETQ. V lost 4 bases and J lost 6; bases outside the gene matches: 11. Ages ranged from about 18 to 89 years, with residence in 20 to 30 US areas. This specimen belongs to a study of blood T cell repertoires in COVID-19. The wider study: COVID-19 samples from acute and convalescent phases originated in the United States, Italy and Spain. In each case, the material was cDNA or gDNA derived from T cells, B-cell-depleted T cells, or PBMCs.

Per the authors' pipeline: Amplified reference gene primers provided the basis for estimating nucleated cell counts. Data came from immunoSEQ multiplex PCR; TCRdb stores just in-frame clones and leaves some out. V and J calls and clone size are given by that table; D and trimming were obtained from the DNA. This sample yields about 130,000 clones, of which around 80% are seen a single time; roughly 2.3% belongs to the top ten. What was sequenced was PBMCs or T cells enriched from blood (not recorded which). V usage is TRBV5-1 and J usage is TRBJ2-1; TRBD2 matches at 9 bases. This TCR was sampled from a man aged 40-49 years with acute COVID-19. Here the CDR3 reads CASSRFSGSLVNEQFF. The CDR3 coding sequence is TGCGCCAGCAGCAGGTTTAGCGGGAGTTTGGTCAATGAGCAGTTCTTC.